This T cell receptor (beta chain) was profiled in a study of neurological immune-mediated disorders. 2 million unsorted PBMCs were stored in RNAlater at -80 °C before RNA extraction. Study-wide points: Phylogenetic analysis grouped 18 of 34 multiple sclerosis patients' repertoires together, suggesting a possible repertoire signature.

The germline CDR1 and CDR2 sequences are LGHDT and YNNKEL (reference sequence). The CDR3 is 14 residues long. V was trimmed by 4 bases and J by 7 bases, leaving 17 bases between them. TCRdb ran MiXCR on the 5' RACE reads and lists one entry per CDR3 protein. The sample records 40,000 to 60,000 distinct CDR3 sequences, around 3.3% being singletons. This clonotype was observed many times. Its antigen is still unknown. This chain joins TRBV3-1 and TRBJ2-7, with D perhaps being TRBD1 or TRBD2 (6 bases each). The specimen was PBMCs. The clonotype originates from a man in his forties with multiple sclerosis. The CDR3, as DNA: TGTGCCAGCAGCCTCGGGGGCCCCCGAGGGGAGCAGTACTTC. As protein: CASSLGGPRGEQYF.